This passage covers 30 T cell receptor beta chains from one sample sequenced in a study of shared clonotypes between healthy human individuals (dated by TCRdb to 2018 to 2020). The library was produced with the immunoSEQ multiplex PCR assay. The table comes from immuneACCESS by way of TCRdb, which keeps in-frame sequences with V and J called. Part of the clones is missing from these tables; in studies checked, under half for an unresolved V gene and the rest for unknown reasons. This sample lists 2.3 million or so clones; about 92% were detected once. The ten largest clones represent 0.39% of the sample. The sample comprised naive CD4+ T cells from PBMCs. What this sample's cell subset or site label stands for: CD45RA+ positively selected. The source of these receptors is a man younger than 35 in good health. Some clones in this sample may be carry-over from other donors' samples.

V is TRBV28 and J is TRBJ2-2; D is uncertain. The CDR3 contains 13 residues. V gave up 6 bases and J gave up 6 bases, with 11 bases separating them. CDR1 is MDHEN and CDR2 is SYDVKM in the germline V gene. Here the CDR3 reads CASRSQLAGELFF. CDR3 bases: TGTGCCAGCAGATCGCAGTTGGCCGGGGAGCTGTTTTTT.

This sequence joins TRBV11-1 and TRBJ2-7; 10 bases fit TRBD1. CDR3 length: 14 amino acids. The trim removed 5 bases at V and 6 bases at J, leaving 7 bases unmatched. The germline V gene encodes CDR1 SGHAT and CDR2 FQDESV (reference sequence). CDR3 DNA: TGTGCCAGCAGCCACTCCGGGACAGGGGCCGAGCAGTACTTC. Translation gives CASSHSGTGAEQYF. Complete variable domain (other parts from reference TRBV11-1 and TRBJ2-7): EAEVAQSPRYKITEKSQAVAFWCDPISGHATLYWYRQILGQGPELLVQFQDESVVDDSQLPKDRFSAERLKGVDSTLKIQPAELGDSAMYLCASSHSGTGAEQYFGPGTRLTVT.

This chain links TRBV5-1 with TRBJ1-1; 11 nucleotides agree with TRBD1. Germline values: CDR1 SGHRS, CDR2 YFSETQ. This CDR3 contains 17 residues. V shed 4 bases, J shed 3 bases, and the junction held 11 bases outside the gene matches. The CDR3 DNA reads as TGCGCCAGCAGCCCGGGGACAGGGGGGTTCTTGGACACTGAAGCTTTCTTT. Amino acids: CASSPGTGGFLDTEAFF.

V and J are TRBV4-1 and TRBJ2-1; 8 nucleotides match TRBD2. The CDR3 has 16 residues. V was clipped by 4 bases and J by 4 bases; unmatched bases: 9. Per germline, CDR1 MGHRA and CDR2 YSYEKL. The CDR3 bases are TGCGCCAGCAGCCGGGAGCGAGCGGGGGTTTACAATGAGCAGTTCTTC. It encodes CASSRERAGVYNEQFF.

J is TRBJ2-7 and V is TRBV15; TRBD1 matches at 9 bases. Germline CDR1 is LNHNV and CDR2 is YYDKDF (reference sequence). After removal of 1 base from V and 2 bases from J, the junction contained 6 bases not matched to a gene. CDR3 size: 16 residues. This CDR3 reads CATSRAPDRGAYEQYF. DNA of the CDR3: TGTGCCACCAGCAGAGCCCCCGACAGGGGGGCCTACGAGCAGTACTTC.

The chain links TRBV6-5 to TRBJ1-4; a weak D match, TRBD1 (5 bases). Trimming pared 6 bases from V and 6 bases from J, leaving 14 bases between. The germline gives CDR1 MNHEY, CDR2 SVGAGI. The CDR3 length is 14 residues. The CDR3 is CASSFGGSDEKLFF. Written as DNA, the CDR3 is TGTGCCAGCAGCTTCGGGGGGAGCGATGAAAAACTGTTTTTT.

The V call is TRBV19, the J call TRBJ2-3; D unresolved. Germline values: CDR1 LNHDA, CDR2 SQIVND (reference sequence). This CDR3 is built from 13 residues. Deletions cut 4 bases from V and 2 bases from J, with 7 bases between. CDR3 sequence reads: CASSNPFTDTQYF. The CDR3 DNA follows: TGTGCCAGTAGTAACCCCTTCACAGATACGCAGTATTTT. The full variable domain, its missing parts supplied by reference TRBV19 and TRBJ2-3, is DGGITQSPKYLFRKEGQNVTLSCEQNLNHDAMYWYRQDPGQGLRLIYYSQIVNDFQKGDIAEGYSVSREKKESFPLTVTSAQKNPTAFYLCASSNPFTDTQYFGPGTRLTVL.

Turning to this clone: An end of the junction does not agree with germline; a read error may underlie this. The V call is TRBV4-1, the J call TRBJ2-1, with 9 bases identical to TRBD2. Germline V lookup: CDR1 MGHRA, CDR2 YSYEKL. The CDR3 is made up of 16 amino acids. The CDR3 loop is CASSQPLAGKYNERFF. The CDR3 DNA reads as TGCGCCAGCAGCCAACCGCTAGCGGGGAAATACAATGAGCGGTTCTTC.

The CDR3 sequence: CASSLWQGRDEQYF. The DNA for the CDR3 is TGTGCCAGCAGCTTGTGGCAGGGGCGGGACGAGCAGTACTTC. The chain joins TRBV5-4 to TRBJ2-7, with D possibly TRBD1 on 6 matching bases. Trimming shortened V by 1 base and J by 5 bases, and 13 bases separated the two germline ends. The germline V gene encodes CDR1 SGHNT and CDR2 YYREEE (reference sequence). This CDR3 spans 14 amino acids. Full variable domain (remainder filled in from reference TRBV5-4 and TRBJ2-7): ETGVTQSPTHLIKTRGQQVTLRCSSQSGHNTVSWYQQALGQGPQFIFQYYREEENGRGNFPPRFSGLQFPNYSSELNVNALELDDSALYLCASSLWQGRDEQYFGPGTRLTVT.

The J gene is TRBJ2-1, the V gene TRBV5-1, with unresolved D. CDR1 and CDR2 from the germline V gene are SGHRS and YFSETQ. This CDR3 is built from 15 residues. Trimming left V 4 bases short and J 3 bases short, with 14 bases between. The CDR3 here is CASSPLLFNYNEQFF. The CDR3 DNA reads TGCGCCAGCAGCCCGTTACTCTTTAACTACAATGAGCAGTTCTTC.

The chain has TRBV2 and TRBJ2-7; 8 bases map to TRBD2. V was pared by 8 bases and J by 0 bases, with 3 bases of the junction left unmatched. There are 13 residues in the CDR3. Germline assignment: CDR1 SNHLY and CDR2 FYNNEI. For the CDR3, the DNA is TGTGCCAGCGTAGCGGGATACTCCTACGAGCAGTACTTC. Translation gives CASVAGYSYEQYF.

The CDR3 coding sequence is TGTGCCAGCAGCTTAGGGGGGACGAAAAACGAGCAGTACTTC. The encoded protein is CASSLGGTKNEQYF. This chain links TRBV7-9 with TRBJ2-7; perhaps D is TRBD1 or TRBD2 (5 bases each). The CDR3 has 14 amino acids. The V end lost 1 base, the J end lost 5 bases, and 12 bases lay between the germline ends. Germline assignment: CDR1 SEHNR and CDR2 FQNEAQ (reference sequence). Full variable domain (outside the CDR3, taken from reference TRBV7-9 and TRBJ2-7): DTGVSQNPRHKITKRGQNVTFRCDPISEHNRLYWYRQTLGQGPEFLTYFQNEAQLEKSRLLSDRFSAERPKGSFSTLEIQRTEQGDSAMYLCASSLGGTKNEQYFGPGTRLTVT.

This clone was detected only once. The genes are TRBV5-1 and TRBJ2-6; D is possibly TRBD2 (6 bases). Germline lookup yields CDR1 SGHRS and CDR2 YFSETQ. The CDR3 runs 14 residues. V gave up 7 bases and J gave up 0 bases, with 8 bases separating them. In nucleotides, the CDR3 is TGCGCCAGCTGGGACTCCTCTGGGGCCAACGTCCTGACTTTC. Its translation is CASWDSSGANVLTF.

The chain is built from TRBV7-2 and TRBJ1-1; no definite D call. The germline V and J ends were trimmed by 0 bases and 2 bases, with 16 bases remaining between them. Germline CDR1 is SGHTA and CDR2 is FQGNSA. The CDR3 is made up of 17 amino acids. In DNA form, the CDR3 reads TGTGCCAGCAGCTTAGCGTGGGGAGGGTCCCCAAACACTGAAGCTTTCTTT. It encodes CASSLAWGGSPNTEAFF.

The genes are TRBV18 and TRBJ1-1; TRBD1 is a possible D gene (5 bases). Germline CDR1 and CDR2: KGHSH and LQKENI. V gave up 4 bases and J gave up 3 bases, with 15 bases separating them. This CDR3 comprises 15 residues. For the CDR3, the DNA is TGTGCCAGCTCACTCATTGCCCGGGGGGACACTGAAGCTTTCTTT. Protein sequence: CASSLIARGDTEAFF.

Note on this clone: Other DNA sequences of this sample code for an identical CDR3. The V and J genes are TRBV5-1 and TRBJ2-6; 8 bases are a match to TRBD1. The J segment lost 2 bases and the V segment lost 4 bases, leaving 2 bases of the junction unmatched. CDR1 and CDR2 (germline): SGHRS, YFSETQ. CDR3 length: 15 amino acids. The CDR3 protein is CASSLDRAGANVLTF. CDR3 DNA: TGCGCCAGCAGCCTGGACAGGGCTGGGGCCAACGTCCTGACTTTC.

The chain uses TRBV4-2 and TRBJ1-3; the match to TRBD1 covers 9 bases. V shed 3 bases, J shed 4 bases, and the junction held 10 bases outside the gene matches. The CDR3 is 17 residues long. CDR1 and CDR2 from the germline V gene are LGHNA and YNFKEQ. The CDR3 region has the DNA TGTGCCAGCAGCCAGTGGGGGAGGACAGGGGACGGAAACACCATATATTTT. Encoded protein: CASSQWGRTGDGNTIYF.

CDR3 protein: CASSSGGEKLFF. The CDR3 nucleotides are TGCGCCAGCAGCTCGGGGGGTGAAAAACTGTTTTTT. This sequence joins TRBV5-1 and TRBJ1-4; a possible D gene is TRBD1 (5 bases). CDR3 length equals 12 residues. Germline loops: CDR1 SGHRS, CDR2 YFSETQ. The ends were cut back, 3 bases at V and 7 bases at J, with 7 bases in the middle.

This clone was counted once. The V and J genes are TRBV7-8 and TRBJ2-7; 7 nucleotides agree with TRBD2. After removal of 4 bases from V and 2 bases from J, the junction contained 11 bases not matched to a gene. The CDR3 totals 16 residues. Germline CDR1 SGHVS, CDR2 FQNEAQ. This CDR3 reads CASSSPRLARTYEQYF. The CDR3 DNA is TGTGCCAGCAGCTCACCTCGACTAGCTCGCACCTACGAGCAGTACTTC.

V is TRBV7-9 and J is TRBJ1-4; no reliable D call. The CDR3 runs to 15 residues. Trimming took 1 base from V and 7 from J, leaving 13 bases between them. Germline-derived CDR1 and CDR2 are SEHNR and FQNEAQ (reference sequence). The CDR3: CASSLGSRTAEKLFF. The CDR3 bases are TGTGCCAGCAGCTTAGGGTCCCGAACCGCTGAAAAACTGTTTTTT.

The gene calls are TRBV7-3 and TRBJ2-7, with TRBD2 matching 7 bases. The trim removed 5 bases at V and 8 bases at J, leaving 9 bases unmatched. Germline V lookup: CDR1 SGHTA, CDR2 FQGTGA. This CDR3 has 13 amino acids. The CDR3 loop is CASSPGLGTQQYF. The CDR3 DNA is TGTGCCAGCAGCCCAGGACTAGGGACCCAGCAGTACTTC.

Note on this clone: Different DNA sequences within this sample yield the same CDR3. The J gene is TRBJ2-7, the V gene TRBV7-9; 12 bases fit TRBD2. Germline V gives CDR1 SEHNR, CDR2 FQNEAQ (reference sequence). There are 14 residues in the CDR3. Trimming at V came to 5 bases and at J to 2 bases, leaving 1 base not matched to a gene. This CDR3 reads CASSRLAGAYEQYF. The CDR3 DNA is TGTGCCAGCAGCCGACTAGCGGGAGCCTACGAGCAGTACTTC.

This chain joins TRBV7-2 and TRBJ2-7, with TRBD1 identical over 8 bases. The ends lost 2 bases at V and 4 bases at J; junction bases unmatched: 10. Germline CDR1 reads SGHTA; CDR2 reads FQGNSA. CDR3 length equals 16 residues. The CDR3 region has the DNA TGTGCCAGCAGCTTACTGCAGGGGGCATTAATTTACGAGCAGTACTTC. Protein sequence: CASSLLQGALIYEQYF.

The J gene is TRBJ2-5, the V gene TRBV12-5; no clear D gene. CDR1 LGHNT and CDR2 FRNRAP come from the germline V gene. The CDR3 loop spans 16 amino acids. Trimming shortened V by 0 bases and J by 4 bases, and 15 bases separated the two germline ends. In DNA form, the CDR3 reads TGTGCTAGTGGTTTGGTACTTCGAGGTCAGCTAGAGACCCAGTACTTC. Its protein is CASGLVLRGQLETQYF.

The V and J genes are TRBV6-5 and TRBJ1-5, with D possibly TRBD1 on 5 matching bases. The CDR3 spans 14 residues. V lost 2 bases and J lost 5, with 10 bases in between. CDR1 and CDR2 (germline): MNHEY, SVGAGI. The CDR3 loop reads CASSYRQIDQPQHF. The CDR3 DNA reads as TGTGCCAGCAGTTACCGACAGATAGATCAGCCCCAGCATTTT.

CDR3 loop: CASSTGSNTGELFF. Written as DNA, the CDR3 is TGTGCCAGCAGTACCGGGTCGAACACCGGGGAGCTGTTTTTT. The V gene is TRBV9, the J gene TRBJ2-2, with no clear D. The CDR3 has 14 amino acids. The V and J ends lost 5 bases and 0 bases respectively, with 8 bases between them. Germline CDR1 and CDR2: SGDLS and YYNGEE.

The V and J genes are TRBV7-9 and TRBJ2-3; D is uncertain. Germline-derived CDR1 and CDR2 are SEHNR and FQNEAQ (reference sequence). The CDR3 loop spans 12 amino acids. V was cut by 4 bases and J by 7 bases, with 9 bases left in between. CDR3 coding DNA: TGTGCCAGCAGCTCGGACGGATATACGCAGTATTTT. It translates to CASSSDGYTQYF.

The rearrangement uses TRBV5-1 and TRBJ2-3; TRBD1 agrees at 9 bases. J gave up 2 bases and V 8 bases, and 6 bases lay outside the gene matches. The V gene's germline CDR1 is SGHRS and CDR2 YFSETQ. CDR3 length: 14 amino acids. The CDR3 DNA reads TGCGCCAGTCATACAGGGGGCGACACAGATACGCAGTATTTT. It codes for CASHTGGDTDTQYF. Supplemented by reference TRBV5-1 and TRBJ2-3, the full variable domain reads KAGVTQTPRYLIKTRGQQVTLSCSPISGHRSVSWYQQTPGQGLQFLFEYFSETQRNKGNFPGRFSGRQFSNSRSEMNVSTLELGDSALYLCASHTGGDTDTQYFGPGTRLTVL.

The chain carries TRBV18 and TRBJ1-1, with TRBD1 identical over 8 bases. The CDR3 covers 15 residues. Germline CDR1 is KGHSH and CDR2 is LQKENI. J was trimmed by 2 bases and V by 4 bases; bases with no gene match: 6. CDR3 protein: CASSLVTGVNTEAFF. As DNA, the CDR3 is TGTGCCAGCTCACTAGTGACAGGGGTTAACACTGAAGCTTTCTTT.

The DNA of the CDR3 is TGTGCCAGCAGTGCCCTAGCGGGACGACGCCGTGGTGAGCAGTTCTTC. The encoded protein is CASSALAGRRRGEQFF. This chain joins TRBV6-1 and TRBJ2-1, with 9 bases matching TRBD2. Germline V gene data show CDR1 as MNHNS and CDR2 as SASEGT. Losses at the gene ends were 4 bases for V and 9 bases for J; bases not matched to a gene: 13. The CDR3 is 16 amino acids.